A single sample is the source of the 23 T cell receptor beta chains below, sequenced in a study of T cell responses to AZD1222 COVID-19 vaccine. The data were produced by immunoSEQ multiplex PCR, yet TCRdb's version contains in-frame clones alone and is incomplete. The sample records 80,000 to 100,000 clones, around 90% being singletons. Here the sequenced sample was peripheral blood, taken 28 days after the second AZD1222 dose. The receptors come from an adult who received the AZD1222 COVID-19 vaccine.

This clone has just one count. This chain's CDR3 is CASRGSRYQPQHF. Here the CDR3 DNA reads TGTGCCAGCAGGGGAAGTAGGTATCAGCCCCAGCATTTT. The chain couples TRBV28 to TRBJ1-5; D is undetermined. Germline CDR1 MDHEN, CDR2 SYDVKM. Trimming removed 6 bases at V and 5 bases at J, with 11 bases between. The CDR3 has 13 residues.

The chain recombines TRBV2 with TRBJ2-2; 11 bases are a match to TRBD2. The CDR3 loop spans 18 amino acids. Germline V gene data show CDR1 as SNHLY and CDR2 as FYNNEI. The junction had 7 bases not matched to a gene; V was cut back by 2 bases and J by 2 bases. The CDR3 DNA reads TGTGCCAGCAGTGAAATACTAGCGGGGGCCCTAAACACCGGGGAGCTGTTTTTT. Encoded protein: CASSEILAGALNTGELFF.

The rearrangement links TRBV5-1 to TRBJ2-7; 7 bases are a match to TRBD1. CDR1 is SGHRS and CDR2 is YFSETQ in the germline V gene. The ends lost 4 bases at V and 1 base at J; junction bases unmatched: 5. The CDR3 has 14 amino acids. The CDR3 sequence is CASSVDRASYEQYF. The DNA for the CDR3 is TGCGCCAGCAGCGTCGACAGGGCATCCTACGAGCAGTACTTC.

The chain couples TRBV2 to TRBJ2-2, with TRBD2 identical over 12 bases. Looked up from germline, CDR1 is SNHLY and CDR2 is FYNNEI. The CDR3 has 15 residues. The V and J ends lost 8 bases and 6 bases, in that order; junction bases with no gene match: 7. CDR3 in amino acids: CASQTSGSVAGELFF. The CDR3 DNA sequence: TGTGCCAGCCAGACTAGCGGGAGTGTAGCCGGGGAGCTGTTTTTT.

The chain carries TRBV5-4 and TRBJ1-5; D gene uncertain. The CDR3 spans 13 residues. Germline V gene sequence: CDR1 SGHNT, CDR2 YYREEE (reference sequence). Trimming took off 2 bases at V and 2 bases at J, with 5 bases between the two ends. For the CDR3, the DNA is TGTGCCAGCAGCTTCCGAGGCAATCAGCCCCAGCATTTT. This codes for CASSFRGNQPQHF. The whole variable domain, remainder taken from reference TRBV5-4 and TRBJ1-5, is ETGVTQSPTHLIKTRGQQVTLRCSSQSGHNTVSWYQQALGQGPQFIFQYYREEENGRGNFPPRFSGLQFPNYSSELNVNALELDDSALYLCASSFRGNQPQHFGDGTRLSIL.

The chain is built from TRBV7-8 and TRBJ1-5; a possible D gene is TRBD1 (5 bases). Germline assignment: CDR1 SGHVS and CDR2 FQNEAQ. The CDR3 runs 12 residues. Trimming took off 5 bases at V and 11 bases at J, with 13 bases between the two ends. Written as DNA, the CDR3 is TGTGCCAGCAGCCGGCGGGGGGAAGCCCAGCATTTT. Translating it yields CASSRRGEAQHF. Drawing the rest from reference TRBV7-8 and TRBJ1-5, the complete variable domain is GAGVSQSPRYKVAKRGQDVALRCDPISGHVSLFWYQQALGQGPEFLTYFQNEAQLDKSGLPSDRFFAERPEGSVSTLKIQRTQQEDSAVYLCASSRRGEAQHFGDGTRLSIL.

The rearrangement joins TRBV7-9 to TRBJ2-5; D possibly corresponds to TRBD1 (5 bases). The length of the CDR3 is 14 residues. Germline V gene sequence: CDR1 SEHNR, CDR2 FQNEAQ (reference sequence). V gave up 3 bases and J gave up 5 bases, with 13 bases separating them. The CDR3 protein is CASSFQNAGETQYF. In DNA, the CDR3 is TGTGCCAGCAGCTTTCAGAACGCAGGGGAGACCCAGTACTTC.

The rearrangement joins TRBV12-5 to TRBJ1-3; D remains unclear. V was trimmed by 4 bases and J by 0 bases, leaving 4 bases between them. The length of the CDR3 is 13 residues. CDR1 is LGHNT, CDR2 FRNRAP, per germline. CDR3 region: CASGWDSGNTIYF. The CDR3 bases are TGTGCTAGTGGTTGGGACTCTGGAAACACCATATATTTT.

The chain is built from TRBV30 and TRBJ2-2; D gene unclear. V gave up 4 bases and J gave up 2 bases, with 5 bases separating them. This CDR3 is built from 12 residues. Germline-derived CDR1 and CDR2 are GTSNPN and SVGIG (reference sequence). The CDR3 reads CAWTGNTGELFF. In DNA form, the CDR3 reads TGTGCCTGGACAGGTAACACCGGGGAGCTGTTTTTT.

This chain links TRBV4-1 with TRBJ2-2; perhaps TRBD1 as D (5 bases). Trimming removed 3 bases from V and 8 bases from J, with 16 bases in between. This CDR3 comprises 15 residues. Germline V lookup: CDR1 MGHRA, CDR2 YSYEKL. CDR3 in amino acids: CASSHRTKRVGELFF. Written as DNA, the CDR3 is TGCGCCAGCAGCCATCGGACAAAAAGGGTTGGGGAGCTGTTTTTT.

The chain uses TRBV14 and TRBJ2-2, with D perhaps matching TRBD1 (5 bases). CDR3 length equals 16 residues. CDR1 is SGHDN and CDR2 is FVKESK in the germline V gene. The V and J ends lost 5 bases and 2 bases respectively, with 15 bases between them. The CDR3: CASSSRQFRNTGELFF. CDR3 bases: TGTGCCAGCAGCTCCCGACAGTTCAGAAACACCGGGGAGCTGTTTTTT.

The rearrangement links TRBV7-2 to TRBJ2-7; D not certain. This CDR3 comprises 13 residues. V dropped 1 base and J dropped 2 bases, with 6 bases sitting between them. The germline V gene has CDR1 SGHTA and CDR2 FQGNSA. The CDR3 nucleotides are TGTGCCAGCAGCTTAGGTTCCCCCTACGAGCAGTACTTC. This gives the protein CASSLGSPYEQYF.

V and J are TRBV5-4 and TRBJ2-2; the D gene is possibly TRBD2 (6 bases). CDR1 and CDR2 from the germline V gene are SGHNT and YYREEE (reference sequence). Between the trimmed V and J ends, which lost 5 bases and 1 base, there was a span of 12 bases. This CDR3 is 15 amino acids long. This CDR3 is CASRTGLLNTGELFF. The CDR3 DNA reads as TGTGCCAGCAGGACGGGACTCCTGAACACCGGGGAGCTGTTTTTT.

The rearrangement links TRBV11-2 to TRBJ2-5; D might be TRBD1 (6 bases). This CDR3 is built from 15 residues. Per the germline V gene, CDR1 is SGHAT and CDR2 is FQNNGV. The V end lost 3 bases, the J end lost 2 bases, and 13 bases lay between the germline ends. CDR3 coding DNA: TGTGCCAGCAGCTTGGGGACAACCGATCAAGAGACCCAGTACTTC. This encodes CASSLGTTDQETQYF.

The rearrangement joins TRBV14 to TRBJ2-5; 9 positions agree with TRBD1. The CDR3 consists of 14 residues. Germline-derived CDR1 and CDR2 are SGHDN and FVKESK. V lost 6 bases to trimming and J lost 7 bases; unmatched junction nucleotides: 9. CDR3 sequence: CASSWTGVRGTQYF. For the CDR3, the DNA is TGTGCCAGCAGTTGGACAGGGGTTCGAGGGACCCAGTACTTC.

This chain joins TRBV5-1 and TRBJ1-6; D gene ambiguous. V lost 0 bases and J lost 6, with 10 bases in between. This CDR3 has 15 residues. Per the germline V gene, CDR1 is SGHRS and CDR2 is YFSETQ. As DNA, the CDR3 is TGCGCCAGCAGCTTGGTCGTAGATTCTAATTCACCCCTCCACTTT. Translated: CASSLVVDSNSPLHF.

The chain combines TRBV6-5 with TRBJ1-2, with a tentative D call TRBD1 (6 bases). Germline V CDR1 and CDR2: MNHEY, SVGAGI. The CDR3 loop spans 16 amino acids. The ends were cut back, 0 bases at V and 0 bases at J, with 11 bases in the middle. This CDR3 is CASSYSLGTTNYGYTF. The DNA for the CDR3 is TGTGCCAGCAGTTACTCGCTAGGGACAACTAACTATGGCTACACCTTC.

The chain uses TRBV30 and TRBJ1-2; 7 nucleotides line up with TRBD1. The CDR3 contains 13 residues. V lost 3 bases to trimming and J lost 4 bases; unmatched junction nucleotides: 5. The V gene's germline CDR1 is GTSNPN and CDR2 SVGIG (reference sequence). The CDR3 region has the DNA TGTGCCTGGAGGGTACAGGGGATCTATGGCTACACCTTC. Protein sequence: CAWRVQGIYGYTF.

This rearrangement joins TRBV18 to TRBJ2-3; possibly TRBD1 or TRBD2 for D (5 bases each). From germline, CDR1 is KGHSH and CDR2 LQKENI. This CDR3 comprises 14 residues. Trimming cost V 3 bases and J 4 bases, with 11 bases left between them. CDR3 nucleotides: TGTGCCAGCTCACCCAGGGAGTTCCCAGATACGCAGTATTTT. It translates to CASSPREFPDTQYF.

CDR3 DNA: TGTGCCAGCAGCCCACGGACTAGCGGGAGCCCAGATACGCAGTATTTT. This codes for CASSPRTSGSPDTQYF. The V and J genes are TRBV7-3 and TRBJ2-3; 13 nucleotides align to TRBD2. The length of the CDR3 is 16 residues. J lost 4 bases, V lost 5 bases, and 6 bases had no gene match. Germline V lookup: CDR1 SGHTA, CDR2 FQGTGA.

This chain connects TRBV5-4 to TRBJ2-3, with 7 bases that match TRBD2. The CDR3 has 14 amino acids. Trimming took 4 bases from V and 10 from J; bases not matched to a gene: 12. Germline V gives CDR1 SGHNT, CDR2 YYREEE (reference sequence). CDR3 protein: CASSPSPTSEPQYF. The DNA of the CDR3 is TGTGCCAGCAGCCCGTCCCCCACTAGCGAGCCGCAGTATTTT.

CDR3 residues: CASSSSGPNTGELFF. For the CDR3, the DNA is TGTGCCAGCAGCTCGAGCGGACCGAACACCGGGGAGCTGTTTTTT. The genes are TRBV7-9 and TRBJ2-2; D perhaps matches TRBD2 (5 bases). Germline loops: CDR1 SEHNR, CDR2 FQNEAQ (reference sequence). The CDR3 is 15 residues long. Trimming removed 4 bases from V and 0 bases from J, with 9 bases in between.

V and J are TRBV6-6 and TRBJ1-6; TRBD1 is a possible D gene (5 bases). Germline lookup yields CDR1 MNHNY and CDR2 SVGAGI (reference sequence). The CDR3 is 11 residues long. V was shortened by 8 bases and J by 10 bases, with 9 bases between the two germline ends. Here the CDR3 DNA reads TGTGCCAGCGAGGACAAATCACCCCTCCACTTT. Translated, it gives CASEDKSPLHF.